The clone carrying this T cell receptor (beta chain) was seen many times. Its target is unknown. This entry is derived from a study of neurological immune-mediated disorders. Overall study results and limits: Phylogenetic grouping placed 18 of 34 multiple sclerosis patients' repertoires in one related-CDR3 cluster, a possible signature.

J lost 5 bases, V lost 1 base, and 2 bases had no gene match. The germline V gene encodes CDR1 DFQATT and CDR2 SNEGSKA (reference sequence). The CDR3 runs to 14 residues. TCRdb fed the 5' RACE reads into MiXCR, producing one record per CDR3 protein. The data contain 35,000 to 40,000 distinct CDR3 sequences, about 2.3% of them singletons. The sequence was obtained from a man in his forties or fifties with multiple sclerosis. Sequencing input: PBMCs. V and J are TRBV20-1 and TRBJ1-6; 7 bases are shared with TRBD1. CDR3 nucleotide sequence: TGCAGTGCTAGAGGGGACAGCCATAATTCACCCCTCCACTTT. This sequence encodes CSARGDSHNSPLHF.